Listed below are T cell receptor beta chains from one sample, sequenced in a study of blood T cell repertoires in COVID-19. The table came from immunoSEQ multiplex PCR; TCRdb's copy has only in-frame clones and leaves some out. This sample yields about 99,000 clones, of which about 87% are seen a single time; 10% to 15% belongs to the top ten. Sequencing was done on a sample of peripheral blood. These receptors originate from a human donor in a cohort sampled during active or convalescent COVID-19. Each CDR3 is given with its conserved first and last residue. A D gene is named only where the DNA matches it firmly. Expanded clones get a size class; other rows say once, few or many, or leave the size out.

j_call: TRBJ2-2; d_call: .; clone_size: .; v_call: TRBV7-3; cdr3_nt: TGTGCCAGCAGCCGACTAGTGAACACCGGGGAGCTGTTTTTT; cdr3_aa: CASSRLVNTGELFF
j_call: TRBJ1-5; d_call: TRBD1; clone_size: .; v_call: TRBV19; cdr3_nt: TGTGCCAGTAGTATAGAGGGACAGCCAACCCCCCAGCCCCAGCATTTT; cdr3_aa: CASSIEGQPTPQPQHF
j_call: TRBJ2-5; d_call: TRBD2; clone_size: .; v_call: TRBV4-1; cdr3_nt: TGCGCCAGCAGCCAAAGGTTACGGGAGGGGGAGACCCAGTACTTC; cdr3_aa: CASSQRLREGETQYF
j_call: TRBJ2-7; d_call: .; clone_size: .; v_call: TRBV10-2; cdr3_nt: TGCGCCAGCAGTGACCTCGGGGGTCCATTGGGTGAGCAGTACTTC; cdr3_aa: CASSDLGGPLGEQYF
j_call: TRBJ1-2; d_call: .; clone_size: .; v_call: TRBV19; cdr3_nt: TGTGCCAGTAGTGCCGGTCCTAGTGTCGGCTACACCTTC; cdr3_aa: CASSAGPSVGYTF
j_call: TRBJ2-3; d_call: TRBD2; clone_size: .; v_call: TRBV15; cdr3_nt: TGTGCCACCAGCAGAGACCCTGCGGGGGGGGTGGATACGCAGTATTTT; cdr3_aa: CATSRDPAGGVDTQYF
j_call: TRBJ1-2; d_call: .; clone_size: .; v_call: TRBV9; cdr3_nt: TGTGCCAGCAGCCCCGATACAGGGACCGGCTACACCTTC; cdr3_aa: CASSPDTGTGYTF
j_call: TRBJ2-5; d_call: .; clone_size: .; v_call: TRBV11-3; cdr3_nt: TGTGCCAGCAGCCTTAGCAGGGGGGTAGAGACCCAGTACTTC; cdr3_aa: CASSLSRGVETQYF
j_call: TRBJ1-1; d_call: .; clone_size: .; v_call: TRBV6-5; cdr3_nt: TGTGCCAGCAGCCGAGGGACATCGAACACTGAAGCTTTCTTT; cdr3_aa: CASSRGTSNTEAFF
j_call: TRBJ1-5; d_call: TRBD1; clone_size: .; v_call: TRBV28; cdr3_nt: TGTGCCAGCAGTCAGGGGGGCTGGGTGAATCAGCCCCAGCATTTT; cdr3_aa: CASSQGGWVNQPQHF
j_call: TRBJ1-5; d_call: .; clone_size: .; v_call: TRBV19; cdr3_nt: TGTGCCAGTAGTATATATCTTTCCAGCAATCAGCCCCAGCATTTT; cdr3_aa: CASSIYLSSNQPQHF
j_call: TRBJ1-1; d_call: TRBD1; clone_size: .; v_call: TRBV18; cdr3_nt: TGTGCCAGCTCACCACCCCTAGGGGGCCGCACTGAAGCTTTCTTT; cdr3_aa: CASSPPLGGRTEAFF
j_call: TRBJ1-6; d_call: TRBD1; clone_size: once; v_call: TRBV2; cdr3_nt: TGTGCCAGCGGGGGGCGACAGGGACTTAATTCACCCCTCCACTTT; cdr3_aa: CASGGRQGLNSPLHF
j_call: TRBJ2-7; d_call: TRBD1; clone_size: many; v_call: TRBV6-5; cdr3_nt: TGTGCCAGCAGATTGGGACAGGGGGCCTCCTACGAGCAGTACTTC; cdr3_aa: CASRLGQGASYEQYF
j_call: TRBJ1-2; d_call: .; clone_size: .; v_call: TRBV3-1/TRBV3-2; cdr3_nt: TGTGCCAGCAGCCCTACAGGAGAAGGGTATGGCTACACCTTC; cdr3_aa: CASSPTGEGYGYTF
j_call: TRBJ1-3; d_call: .; clone_size: once; v_call: TRBV7-9; cdr3_nt: TGTGCCAGCAGCCCTGGGTATTTGAGGAGTCTCTCTGGAAACACCATATATTTT; cdr3_aa: CASSPGYLRSLSGNTIYF
j_call: TRBJ2-1; d_call: TRBD2; clone_size: .; v_call: TRBV3-1/TRBV3-2; cdr3_nt: TGTGCCAGCAGTCAACTAGCGGGGGGCCTCTACAATGAGCAGTTCTTC; cdr3_aa: CASSQLAGGLYNEQFF
j_call: TRBJ1-3; d_call: .; clone_size: .; v_call: TRBV27; cdr3_nt: TGTGCCAGCACCCCGGACAGACCCAGAGGAAACACCATATATTTT; cdr3_aa: CASTPDRPRGNTIYF
j_call: TRBJ2-7; d_call: .; clone_size: .; v_call: TRBV7-2; cdr3_nt: TGTGCCAGCAGCTTAGGTCTAGAGCAGTACTTC; cdr3_aa: CASSLGLEQYF
j_call: TRBJ1-5; d_call: .; clone_size: .; v_call: TRBV6-5; cdr3_nt: TGTGCCAGCATGGACAGCCCAAATCAGCCCCAGCATTTT; cdr3_aa: CASMDSPNQPQHF
j_call: TRBJ2-1; d_call: TRBD2; clone_size: .; v_call: TRBV5-1; cdr3_nt: TGCGCCAGCAGCTCGAGCGGGGGGGCCGATAATGAGCAGTTCTTC; cdr3_aa: CASSSSGGADNEQFF
j_call: TRBJ1-1; d_call: TRBD1; clone_size: .; v_call: TRBV19; cdr3_nt: TGTGCCAGTAGTACGGACAGGGAGGACACTGAAGCTTTCTTT; cdr3_aa: CASSTDREDTEAFF
j_call: TRBJ2-7; d_call: TRBD2; clone_size: .; v_call: TRBV28; cdr3_nt: TGTGCCAGCAGTGTCTCGGGGGGTCCCTACGAGCAGTACTTC; cdr3_aa: CASSVSGGPYEQYF
j_call: TRBJ2-7; d_call: TRBD1; clone_size: .; v_call: TRBV7-9; cdr3_nt: TGTGCCAGCAGCGTCAGACAGGGGACCAGCTCCTACGAGCAGTACTTC; cdr3_aa: CASSVRQGTSSYEQYF
j_call: TRBJ2-7; d_call: .; clone_size: .; v_call: TRBV7-2; cdr3_nt: TGTGCCAGCAGCTTTAGGGGCGTTTTCTACGAGCAGTACTTC; cdr3_aa: CASSFRGVFYEQYF
j_call: TRBJ2-3; d_call: TRBD2; clone_size: .; v_call: TRBV2; cdr3_nt: TGTGCCAGCAGTGCCCAACTAGCGGGGGGCCCATCTACGCAGTATTTT; cdr3_aa: CASSAQLAGGPSTQYF
j_call: TRBJ1-4; d_call: .; clone_size: .; v_call: TRBV5-1; cdr3_nt: TGCGCCAGCAGCTTAGCCGGGACTTTGAATGAAAAACTGTTTTTT; cdr3_aa: CASSLAGTLNEKLFF
j_call: TRBJ2-5; d_call: .; clone_size: .; v_call: TRBV20-1; cdr3_nt: TGCAGTGCTAGTGTAGATAGCCAAGAGACCCAGTACTTC; cdr3_aa: CSASVDSQETQYF